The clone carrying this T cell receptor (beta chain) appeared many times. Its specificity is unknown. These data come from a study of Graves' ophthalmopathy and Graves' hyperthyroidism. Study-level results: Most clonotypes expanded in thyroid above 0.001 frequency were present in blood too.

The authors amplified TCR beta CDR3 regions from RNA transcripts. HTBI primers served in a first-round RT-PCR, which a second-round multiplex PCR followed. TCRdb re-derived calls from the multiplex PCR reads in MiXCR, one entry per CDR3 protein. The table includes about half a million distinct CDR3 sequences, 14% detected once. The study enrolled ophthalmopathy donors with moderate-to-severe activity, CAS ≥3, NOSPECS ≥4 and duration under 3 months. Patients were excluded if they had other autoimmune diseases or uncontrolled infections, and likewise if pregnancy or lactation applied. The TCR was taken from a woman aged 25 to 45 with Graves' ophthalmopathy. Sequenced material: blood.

CDR3 coding DNA: TGTGCCAGCAGACCGGCCGGGCAGGGGGCACGTGAGACCCAGTACTTC. Its translation is CASRPAGQGARETQYF. V gene TRBV13 combines with J gene TRBJ2-5, with 8 bases matching TRBD1. The CDR3 spans 16 residues. CDR1 and CDR2 (germline): PRHDT, FYEKMQ (reference sequence). V trimming: 6 bases; J trimming: 5 bases; junction bases outside the gene matches: 14.